This is a list of T cell receptor beta chains from one sample in a study of shared clonotypes between healthy human individuals. Generated by immunoSEQ multiplex PCR, the TCRdb table keeps only in-frame clones and is missing some. The sample lists over 100,000 clones, roughly two thirds seen once, with over 20% in the top ten. Sequencing was carried out using memory CD8+ T cells sorted from blood. The source of these receptors is a woman in her twenties or thirties in good health. Each CDR3 is given with its conserved first and last residue. D genes are given only for firm matches. For some rows the clone size is stated as once, few or many, or as a class when expanded; others skip it.

TRBV4-1	NA	TRBD1	TRBJ2-5	CASSQEMTGMAHQETQYF	TGCGCCAGCAGCCAAGAGATGACAGGGATGGCCCACCAAGAGACCCAGTACTTC
TRBV5-6	NA	NA	TRBJ2-1	CASSLRGSTGDEQFF	TGTGCCAGCAGCTTGCGTGGCTCCACGGGGGATGAGCAGTTCTTC
TRBV7-9	NA	NA	TRBJ1-2	CASSLGQNHYGYTF	TGTGCCAGCAGCTTAGGACAAAACCACTATGGCTACACCTTC
TRBV7-9	NA	NA	TRBJ2-2	CASSPDPTGELFF	TGTGCCAGCAGCCCGGACCCCACCGGGGAGCTGTTTTTT
TRBV9	NA	NA	TRBJ2-7	CASSVWETAYYEQYF	TGTGCCAGCAGCGTTTGGGAAACTGCCTACTACGAGCAGTACTTC
TRBV29-1	NA	NA	TRBJ1-1	CSVAPGMNTEAFF	TGCAGCGTTGCCCCGGGGATGAACACTGAAGCTTTCTTT
TRBV5-1	NA	TRBD2	TRBJ2-1	CASSLGAGRTGGNEQFF	TGCGCCAGCAGCTTGGGTGCCGGGAGAACGGGGGGTAATGAGCAGTTCTTC
TRBV6-1	NA	NA	TRBJ2-7	CASSHVGVSYEQYF	TGTGCCAGCAGTCATGTGGGGGTCTCCTACGAGCAGTACTTC
TRBV9	NA	TRBD2	TRBJ2-5	CASSSGLAGVGETQYF	TGTGCCAGCAGCTCGGGACTAGCGGGAGTGGGCGAGACCCAGTACTTC
TRBV29-1	NA	NA	TRBJ1-2	CSVERSIYGYTF	TGCAGCGTGGAAAGATCGATCTATGGCTACACCTTC
TRBV6-1	once	NA	TRBJ1-3	CASSEHDLDSGNTIYF	TGTGCCAGCAGTGAGCATGACTTGGATTCTGGAAACACCATATATTTT
TRBV6-5	NA	NA	TRBJ2-2	CASSRRSGELFF	TGTGCCAGCAGTAGAAGGAGCGGGGAGCTGTTTTTT
TRBV19	few	NA	TRBJ1-4	CASRPGHDEKLFF	TGTGCCAGTAGGCCCGGACACGATGAAAAACTGTTTTTT
TRBV11-2	NA	NA	TRBJ2-7	CASSGRLAYEQYF	TGTGCCAGCAGCGGCCGATTGGCCTACGAGCAGTACTTC
TRBV6-4	many	NA	TRBJ2-6	CASSDSTNSGANVLTF	TGTGCCAGCAGTGACTCGACAAACTCTGGGGCCAACGTCCTGACTTTC
TRBV6-1	NA	NA	TRBJ2-2	CASSVTAGNTGELFF	TGTGCCAGCAGTGTTACGGCGGGTAACACCGGGGAGCTGTTTTTT
TRBV5-4	NA	TRBD2	TRBJ2-1	CASSLPAASGRNEQFF	TGTGCCAGCAGCTTACCCGCGGCTAGCGGGAGAAATGAGCAGTTCTTC
TRBV9	NA	NA	TRBJ2-1	CASSPEATSYNEQFF	TGTGCCAGCAGCCCAGAGGCAACCTCCTACAATGAGCAGTTCTTC
TRBV14	NA	TRBD2	TRBJ2-7	CASSQGGLTSGRADEQYF	TGTGCCAGCAGCCAAGGGGGTTTGACTAGCGGGAGGGCTGACGAGCAGTACTTC
TRBV18	NA	TRBD1	TRBJ2-1	CASSPIRDRTSPSNEQFF	TGTGCCAGCTCACCGATCCGGGACAGGACTTCCCCCTCCAATGAGCAGTTCTTC
TRBV6-1	few	NA	TRBJ2-1	CASSRGESNEQFF	TGTGCCAGCAGCAGGGGGGAAAGCAATGAGCAGTTCTTC
TRBV2	NA	TRBD1	TRBJ2-4	CASRLGQGNIQYF	TGTGCCAGCAGGCTTGGACAGGGAAACATTCAGTACTTC
TRBV18	NA	NA	TRBJ2-7	CASSPPAAGVRYEQYF	TGTGCCAGCTCACCACCGGCGGCAGGGGTACGGTACGAGCAGTACTTC
TRBV6-1	NA	NA	TRBJ1-1	CASSEDAVAFF	TGTGCCAGCAGTGAAGATGCTGTAGCTTTCTTT
TRBV25-1	many	TRBD2	TRBJ2-5	CASSGIAGLAGGETQYF	TGTGCCAGCAGTGGGATCGCGGGACTAGCGGGAGGAGAGACCCAGTACTTC
TRBV14	NA	NA	TRBJ2-7	CASSQTGNLYEQYF	TGTGCCAGCAGCCAGACGGGGAATCTCTACGAGCAGTACTTC
TRBV25-1	few	TRBD2	TRBJ2-7	CASSGGTSGAYEQYF	TGTGCCAGCAGTGGAGGGACTAGCGGAGCCTACGAGCAGTACTTC
TRBV2	NA	NA	TRBJ2-1	CASRKPTGSSYNEQFF	TGTGCCAGCAGAAAACCTACGGGAAGCTCCTACAATGAGCAGTTCTTC
TRBV7-2	NA	TRBD2	TRBJ2-1	CASSLAPAGSSYNEQFF	TGTGCCAGCAGCTTAGCCCCAGCGGGGAGCTCCTACAATGAGCAGTTCTTC
TRBV10-3	NA	NA	TRBJ2-7	CAISTGFHEQYF	TGTGCCATCAGTACAGGGTTCCACGAGCAGTACTTC
TRBV13	NA	NA	TRBJ2-7	CASSFRDPNSEQPTCYEQYF	TGTGCCAGCAGCTTTAGGGACCCCAACAGCGAACAACCGACCTGTTACGAGCAGTACTTC
TRBV28	once	NA	TRBJ1-5	CASSMRRQPQHF	TGTGCCAGCAGTATGAGGAGACAGCCCCAGCATTTT
TRBV7-3	NA	TRBD1	TRBJ2-1	CASSSTGVGEQFF	TGTGCCAGCAGCTCCACAGGGGTGGGTGAGCAGTTCTTC
TRBV4-1	NA	TRBD1	TRBJ1-1	CASSRNRGTEAFF	TGCGCCAGCAGCCGAAACAGGGGGACTGAAGCTTTCTTT
TRBV28	NA	NA	TRBJ1-1	CASSPGRPTEAFF	TGTGCCAGCAGTCCGGGACGGCCCACTGAAGCTTTCTTT
TRBV7-8	NA	NA	TRBJ1-1	CASSPREYTEAFF	TGTGCCAGCAGCCCAAGAGAGTACACTGAAGCTTTCTTT
TRBV10-2	NA	TRBD2	TRBJ2-7	CASSEGSGSGGRYEQYF	TGCGCCAGCAGTGAGGGGTCCGGCTCGGGCGGGAGGTACGAGCAGTACTTC
TRBV6-5	few	NA	TRBJ2-1	CASREPGDYNEQFF	TGTGCCAGCAGAGAGCCGGGAGACTACAATGAGCAGTTCTTC
TRBV5-4	NA	TRBD2	TRBJ2-1	CASSALANEQFF	TGTGCCAGCAGCGCACTAGCGAATGAGCAGTTCTTC
TRBV2	once	TRBD1	TRBJ1-5	CASSPQDRTYQPQHF	TGTGCCAGCAGCCCCCAGGACAGGACCTATCAGCCCCAGCATTTT
TRBV6-1	NA	NA	TRBJ2-7	CASRDADVGSYEQYF	TGTGCCAGCAGGGATGCCGATGTCGGCTCCTACGAGCAGTACTTC
TRBV4-2	many	TRBD1	TRBJ2-2	CASSPGTDNTGELFF	TGTGCCAGCAGCCCCGGGACAGACAACACCGGGGAGCTGTTTTTT
TRBV29-1	NA	TRBD2	TRBJ2-1	CSVRGTRERAGGPIVAYNEQFF	TGCAGCGTTCGCGGGACACGTGAAAGAGCGGGAGGGCCTATAGTAGCCTACAATGAGCAGTTCTTC
TRBV6-1	NA	NA	TRBJ1-2	CASSETAEGYGYTF	TGTGCCAGCAGTGAGACCGCGGAGGGCTATGGCTACACCTTC
TRBV27	NA	TRBD2	TRBJ2-3	CASSLSTTGTSGRPDTQYF	TGTGCCAGCAGTTTATCCACCACCGGGACTAGCGGGAGACCAGATACGCAGTATTTT
TRBV5-1	NA	TRBD2	TRBJ2-1	CASSPEGLAGFYNEQFF	TGCGCCAGCAGCCCGGAAGGACTAGCGGGCTTCTACAATGAGCAGTTCTTC
TRBV4-1	NA	NA	TRBJ2-3	CASSLLALTDTQYF	TGCGCCAGCAGCCTACTAGCTCTCACAGATACGCAGTATTTT
TRBV10-1	few	NA	TRBJ2-2	CASSERRSGELFF	TGCGCCAGCAGTGAACGTCGGTCCGGGGAGCTGTTTTTT
TRBV28	NA	NA	TRBJ2-3	CASRLPGPDTQYF	TGTGCCAGCAGATTACCAGGGCCAGATACGCAGTATTTT
TRBV28	NA	TRBD1	TRBJ2-7	CASREGQGSYEQYF	TGTGCCAGCAGAGAAGGACAGGGCTCCTACGAGCAGTACTTC
TRBV6-6	many	NA	TRBJ2-6	CASSYSPPDGANVLTF	TGTGCCAGCAGTTACTCACCGCCTGATGGGGCCAACGTCCTGACTTTC
TRBV5-4	once	TRBD2	TRBJ2-5	CASSLRLAGETQYF	TGTGCCAGCAGCTTGAGACTAGCGGGGGAGACCCAGTACTTC
TRBV6-4	NA	TRBD1	TRBJ2-1	CASSDGRDSNEQFF	TGTGCCAGCAGTGACGGCCGGGACAGCAATGAGCAGTTCTTC
TRBV6-1	NA	NA	TRBJ1-2	CASSDYTLAHGYTF	TGTGCCAGTTCTGATTACACTCTCGCGCATGGCTACACCTTC
TRBV10-3	many	TRBD2	TRBJ2-1	CAISESTASGDNNEQFF	TGTGCCATCAGTGAGTCGACCGCTAGCGGGGATAACAATGAGCAGTTCTTC